Here is one T cell receptor beta chain with its context. The record originates from a study of T cell responses to AZD1222 COVID-19 vaccine. This table comes from immunoSEQ multiplex PCR, and its TCRdb copy is limited to in-frame clones, with some not included. The data contain 150,000 or so clones, 70% to 90% of them seen just once; the ten biggest clones take up about 1.5%. This CDR3 has 16 residues. The germline CDR1 and CDR2 sequences are LGHNT and FRNRAP. V lost 3 bases, J lost 2 bases, and 16 bases lay in between. The chain employs TRBV12-5 and TRBJ1-1; D is undetermined. The source of this sequence is an adult in good health. Specimen: peripheral blood, collected on day 0 of AZD1222 vaccination. The CDR3 bases are TGTGCTAGTGGTTTAACGGGCGGACTAGGTAACACTGAAGCTTTCTTT. The encoded protein is CASGLTGGLGNTEAFF.